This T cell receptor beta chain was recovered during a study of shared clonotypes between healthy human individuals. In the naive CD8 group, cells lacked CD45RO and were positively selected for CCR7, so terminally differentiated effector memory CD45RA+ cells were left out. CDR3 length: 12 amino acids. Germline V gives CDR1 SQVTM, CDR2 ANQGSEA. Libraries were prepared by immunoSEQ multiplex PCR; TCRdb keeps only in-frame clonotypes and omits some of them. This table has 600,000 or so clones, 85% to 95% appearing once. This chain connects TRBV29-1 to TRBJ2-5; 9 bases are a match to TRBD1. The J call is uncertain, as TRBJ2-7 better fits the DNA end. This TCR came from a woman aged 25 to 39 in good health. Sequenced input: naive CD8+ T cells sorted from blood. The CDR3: CSAAHRGHEQYF. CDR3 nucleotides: TGCAGCGCCGCCCACAGGGGGCACGAGCAGTACTTC.